The present T cell receptor beta chain was sequenced within a study of response to subunit inactivated influenza vaccine. Worth noting for this clonotype: Its antigen is unidentified.

Trimming took 2 bases from V and 3 from J; bases not matched to a gene: 4. This CDR3 region has 15 residues. Looked up from germline, CDR1 is MNHNS and CDR2 is SASEGT. Study observations and caveats: There was a suggestion from the authors that each seasonal influenza vaccination recruits few new T cells.

MiXCR, applied by TCRdb to the RT-PCR reads, yields one record per CDR3 protein. The data hold fewer than 600,000 distinct CDR3 sequences, with approximately 7.7% observed a single time. This rearrangement joins TRBV6-1 to TRBJ2-1; TRBD2 matches 7 bases. This specimen was PBMCs from blood, taken around 25 months after vaccination. This clonotype was sampled from a man in his fifties or sixties who received an inactivated influenza vaccine. The CDR3 sequence: CASSEMRERYNEQFF. DNA for the CDR3: TGTGCCAGCAGTGAAATGCGGGAGCGCTACAATGAGCAGTTCTTC.